This TCR beta chain derives from a study of OX40 agonist ivuxolimab in advanced cancers. Overall study context: Patients received ivuxolimab, an agonistic anti-OX40 (CD134) antibody. Every 2 weeks, patients got intravenous ivuxolimab at one of six dose levels (0.01-10 mg/kg). Subjects had a mean age of roughly 60 years, with a range of roughly 23 to 80; about 83% were male.

Profiling relied on immunoSEQ multiplex PCR, and the TCRdb table lists in-frame clones only, not all of them. The sample consists of thousands of clones, 65% to 80% of them appearing once. With regard to this clone: Its antigen is unknown.

Germline V lookup: CDR1 LNHDA, CDR2 SQIVND (reference sequence). V was shortened by 1 base and J by 3 bases, with 11 bases between the two germline ends. This CDR3 spans 15 amino acids. Overall study results and limits: CD8+ T cells were the subset that, on average, had more expanded clones than CD4+.

The clonotype was recovered from an adult with an advanced solid tumor such as melanoma, head and neck, liver or kidney cancer. The starting material was CD4+ or CD8+ T cells sorted from blood, obtained in a trial of the OX40 agonist ivuxolimab. The gene calls are TRBV19 and TRBJ2-3; D possibly corresponds to TRBD1 (6 bases). CDR3 sequence (DNA): TGTGCCAGTAGTATAGGGTACAGGGAGACAGATACGCAGTATTTT. It translates to CASSIGYRETDTQYF.